The entry below gives a single T cell receptor beta chain sequence along with its context. These data originate in a study of blood T cell repertoires in COVID-19. The CDR3 length is 13 residues. Germline CDR1 SGHAT, CDR2 FQNNGV. Trimming took off 1 base at V and 8 bases at J, with 11 bases between the two ends. Data came from immunoSEQ multiplex PCR; TCRdb stores just in-frame clones and leaves some out. Of some 250,000 clones listed, about 86% are singletons. The TCR comes from a woman aged 80 or over with acute or convalescent COVID-19. Sample: peripheral blood. The genes are TRBV11-2 and TRBJ1-2; TRBD1 might be the D (5 bases). The CDR3 DNA reads TGTGCCAGCAGCTTAGGGGGCCATTCCGGCTACACCTTC. It encodes CASSLGGHSGYTF.